This T cell receptor beta chain comes out of a study of cytomegalovirus exposure and HLA in healthy donors. With respect to this clone: Its antigen is undetermined.

The CDR3 runs 14 residues. V trimming: 3 bases; J trimming: 3 bases; junction bases outside the gene matches: 2. Germline V gives CDR1 SGDLS, CDR2 YYNGEE. General study findings and limits: Cytomegalovirus status, reportedly, was diagnosed with high specificity and sensitivity by the classifier.

Assay used: immunoSEQ multiplex PCR; TCRdb lists only in-frame clones, some missing. The sample records 180,000 or so clones, around nine tenths being singletons. The source material was PBMCs. The V and J genes are TRBV9 and TRBJ2-2; 7 nucleotides match TRBD1. This TCR was recovered from a man aged 25-40 years in good health and CMV-seropositive. CDR3 sequence: CASSEGQYTGELFF. For the CDR3, the DNA is TGTGCCAGCAGCGAGGGACAGTACACCGGGGAGCTGTTTTTT.